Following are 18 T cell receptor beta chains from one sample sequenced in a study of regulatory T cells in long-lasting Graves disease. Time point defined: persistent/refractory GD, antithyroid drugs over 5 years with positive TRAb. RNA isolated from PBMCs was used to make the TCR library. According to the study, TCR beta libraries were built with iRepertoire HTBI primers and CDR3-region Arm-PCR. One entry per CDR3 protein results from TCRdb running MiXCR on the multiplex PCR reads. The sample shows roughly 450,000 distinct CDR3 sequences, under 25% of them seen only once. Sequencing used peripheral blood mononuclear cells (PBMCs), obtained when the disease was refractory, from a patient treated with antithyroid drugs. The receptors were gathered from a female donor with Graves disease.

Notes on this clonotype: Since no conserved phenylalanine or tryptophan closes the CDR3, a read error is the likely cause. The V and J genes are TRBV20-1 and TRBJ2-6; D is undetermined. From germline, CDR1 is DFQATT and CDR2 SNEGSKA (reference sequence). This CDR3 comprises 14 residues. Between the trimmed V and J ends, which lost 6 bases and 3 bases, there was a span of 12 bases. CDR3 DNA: TGCAGTGCCAATACGAAACATGGGGCCAACGTCCTGACTCTC. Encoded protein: CSANTKHGANVLTL.

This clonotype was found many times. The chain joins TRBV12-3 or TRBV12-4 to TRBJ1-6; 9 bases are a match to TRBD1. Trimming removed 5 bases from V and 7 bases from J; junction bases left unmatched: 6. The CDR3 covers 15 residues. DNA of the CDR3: TGTGCCAGCAGTCAGGGACAGGGTGGGAATTCACCCCTCCACTTT. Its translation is CASSQGQGGNSPLHF.

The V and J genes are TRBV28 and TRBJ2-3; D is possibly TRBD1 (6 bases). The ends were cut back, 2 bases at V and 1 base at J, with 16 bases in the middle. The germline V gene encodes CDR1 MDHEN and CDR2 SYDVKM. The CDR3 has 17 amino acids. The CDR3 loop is CASSLRGGEVRTDTQYF. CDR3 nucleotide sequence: TGTGCCAGCAGTTTACGAGGGGGAGAGGTCCGCACAGATACGCAGTATTTT. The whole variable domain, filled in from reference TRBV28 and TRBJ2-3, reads DVKVTQSSRYLVKRTGEKVFLECVQDMDHENMFWYRQDPGLGLRLIYFSYDVKMKEKGDIPEGYSVSREKKERFSLILESASTNQTSMYLCASSLRGGEVRTDTQYFGPGTRLTVL.

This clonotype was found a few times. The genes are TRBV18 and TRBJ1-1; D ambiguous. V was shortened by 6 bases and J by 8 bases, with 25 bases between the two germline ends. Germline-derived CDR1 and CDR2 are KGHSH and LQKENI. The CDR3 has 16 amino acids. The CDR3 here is CASSDRSEGRHSEAFF. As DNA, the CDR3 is TGTGCCAGCTCCGATCGATCGGAAGGGAGACACTCCGAAGCTTTCTTT.

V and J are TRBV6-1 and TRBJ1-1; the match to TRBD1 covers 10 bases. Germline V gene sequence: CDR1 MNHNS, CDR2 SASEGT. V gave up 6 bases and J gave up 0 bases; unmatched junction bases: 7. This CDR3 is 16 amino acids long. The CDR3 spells CASRTGGTDLNTEAFF. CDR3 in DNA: TGTGCCAGCAGGACAGGGGGCACTGACTTGAACACTGAAGCTTTCTTT.

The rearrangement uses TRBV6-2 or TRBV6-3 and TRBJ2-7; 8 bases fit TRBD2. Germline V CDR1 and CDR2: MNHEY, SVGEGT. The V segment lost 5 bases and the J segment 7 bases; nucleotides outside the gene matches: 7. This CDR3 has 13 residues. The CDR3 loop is CASSHPGLEEQYF. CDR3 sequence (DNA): TGTGCCAGCAGTCACCCGGGACTAGAAGAGCAGTACTTC.

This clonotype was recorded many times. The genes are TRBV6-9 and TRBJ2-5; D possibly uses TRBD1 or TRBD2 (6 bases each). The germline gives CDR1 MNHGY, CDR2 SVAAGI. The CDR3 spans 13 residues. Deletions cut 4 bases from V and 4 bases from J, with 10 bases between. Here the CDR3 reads CASSWSGAETQYF. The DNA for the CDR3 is TGTGCCAGCAGTTGGTCGGGGGCAGAGACCCAGTACTTC.

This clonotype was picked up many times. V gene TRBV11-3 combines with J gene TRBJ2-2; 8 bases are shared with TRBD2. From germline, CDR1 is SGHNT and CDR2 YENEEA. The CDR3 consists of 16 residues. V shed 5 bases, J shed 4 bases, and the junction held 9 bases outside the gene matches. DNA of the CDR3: TGTGCCAGCAGCGCGGGGGGCGCGAAGAGCACCGGGGAGCTGTTTTTT. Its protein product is CASSAGGAKSTGELFF.

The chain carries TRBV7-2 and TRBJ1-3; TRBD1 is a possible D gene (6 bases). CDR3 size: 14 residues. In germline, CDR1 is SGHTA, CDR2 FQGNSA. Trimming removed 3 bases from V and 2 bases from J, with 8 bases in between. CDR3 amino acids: CASSFRTAGNTIYF. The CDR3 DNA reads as TGTGCCAGCAGCTTCAGGACAGCTGGAAACACCATATATTTT.

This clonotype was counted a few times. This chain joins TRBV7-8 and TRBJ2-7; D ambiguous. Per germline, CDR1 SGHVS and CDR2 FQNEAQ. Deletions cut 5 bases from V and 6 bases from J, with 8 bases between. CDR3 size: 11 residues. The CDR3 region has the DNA TGTGCCAGCAGCCCGGAAGCCGAGCAGTACTTC. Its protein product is CASSPEAEQYF.

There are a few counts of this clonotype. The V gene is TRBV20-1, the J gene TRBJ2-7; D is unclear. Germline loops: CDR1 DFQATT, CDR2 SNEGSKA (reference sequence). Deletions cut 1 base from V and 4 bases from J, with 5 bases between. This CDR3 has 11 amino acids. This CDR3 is CSARVEYEQYF. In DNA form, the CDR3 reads TGCAGTGCTAGAGTGGAGTACGAGCAGTACTTC.

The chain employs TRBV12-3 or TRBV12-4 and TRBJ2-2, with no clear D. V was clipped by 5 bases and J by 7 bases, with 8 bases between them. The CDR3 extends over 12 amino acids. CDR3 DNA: TGTGCCAGCAGTAAAAAGTACGGGGAGCTGTTTTTT. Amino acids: CASSKKYGELFF.

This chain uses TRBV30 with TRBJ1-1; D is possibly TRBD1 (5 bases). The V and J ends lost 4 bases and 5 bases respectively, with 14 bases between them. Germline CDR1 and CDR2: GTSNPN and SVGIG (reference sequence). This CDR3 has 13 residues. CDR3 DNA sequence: TGTGCCTGGACCCGACGGGGGGAAACTGAAGCTTTCTTT. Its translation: CAWTRRGETEAFF.

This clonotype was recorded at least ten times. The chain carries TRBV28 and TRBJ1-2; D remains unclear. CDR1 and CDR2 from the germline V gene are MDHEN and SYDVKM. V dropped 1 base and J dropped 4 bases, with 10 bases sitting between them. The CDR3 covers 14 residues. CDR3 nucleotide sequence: TGTGCCAGCAGTTTATTTGGGCAGCTCTATGGCTACACCTTC. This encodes CASSLFGQLYGYTF.

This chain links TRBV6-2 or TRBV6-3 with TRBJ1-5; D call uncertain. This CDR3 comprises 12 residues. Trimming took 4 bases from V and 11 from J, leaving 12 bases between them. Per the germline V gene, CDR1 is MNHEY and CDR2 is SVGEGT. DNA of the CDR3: TGTGCCAGCAGTTCAGTTCCCGGGGCCCAGCATTTT. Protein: CASSSVPGAQHF.

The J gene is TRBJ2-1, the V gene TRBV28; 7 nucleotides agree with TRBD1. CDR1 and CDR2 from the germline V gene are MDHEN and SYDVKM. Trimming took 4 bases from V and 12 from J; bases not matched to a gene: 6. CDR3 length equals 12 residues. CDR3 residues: CASSYRGGGQFF. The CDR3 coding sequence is TGTGCCAGCAGTTACAGGGGCGGAGGGCAGTTCTTC.

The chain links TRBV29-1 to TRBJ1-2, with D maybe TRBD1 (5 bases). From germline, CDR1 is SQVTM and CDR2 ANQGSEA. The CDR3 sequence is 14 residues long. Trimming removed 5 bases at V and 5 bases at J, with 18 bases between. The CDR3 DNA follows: TGCAGCGTTACGCCCCAGGGTATTGGGTATGGCTACACCTTC. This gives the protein CSVTPQGIGYGYTF.

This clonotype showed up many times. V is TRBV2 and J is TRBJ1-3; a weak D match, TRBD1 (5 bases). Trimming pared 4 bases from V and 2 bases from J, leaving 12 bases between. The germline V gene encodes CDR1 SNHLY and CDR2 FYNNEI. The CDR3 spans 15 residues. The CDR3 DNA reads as TGTGCCAGCAGTGGGTCGGGGGTACCTGGAAACACCATATATTTT. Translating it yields CASSGSGVPGNTIYF.